This record looks at one T cell receptor (beta chain) sequence and its context. Its antigen has not been determined. Per-base quality was not reported, and no clone a single base away is much larger than it. The data belong to a study of blood T cell repertoires in COVID-19 (TCRdb year 2020). Background for the entire study: Samples covering the acute and convalescent phases of COVID-19 were provided by collaborators in the United States, Italy and Spain. The material from the prospective study consisted of cDNA or gDNA derived from T cells, B-cell-depleted T cells, or PBMCs. The dataset comprised deeply sampled blood TCRbeta repertoires from subjects exposed to, actively infected with, or recovered from COVID-19. The repertoires were released in a freely available public database intended as a resource for research on the immune response to SARS-CoV-2. The samples were drawn from the first 160 participants of the ongoing ImmuneRACE study and from more than 1,000 subjects provided by 6 global collaborators. A de-identified subject ID, COVID-19 status, age in years and sex were almost always included in the sample metadata. Where HLA class I and class II types were available, the types were taken from metadata supplied by the sample provider, not from assay-based typing. What the authors observed across the whole study: The quantity of clinical and demographic metadata differed by source and by participant and was supplied without curation.

The collaborating institutions used their own protocols to collect whole blood in K2EDTA tubes. Collaborator samples were shipped for TCRbeta analysis as frozen whole blood, isolated PBMCs, or DNA extracted from either sample type. TCRbeta CDR3 regions were amplified from genomic DNA using the immunoSEQ Assay, a bias-controlled multiplex PCR. On the authors' methods: Within the assay, amplification of reference gene primers was used to estimate how many nucleated cells each sample contained. Sequence reads were collapsed and filtered to measure the absolute abundance of every unique TCRbeta CDR3 rearrangement. For each sample, productive Simpson clonality was calculated by taking the square root of Simpson's diversity index across productive rearrangements. TCRdb took over this immuneACCESS table, retaining in-frame rearrangements with V and J assigned. Such tables are incomplete; in checked studies, under half of the missing clones stem from an unresolved V gene, and the remainder is unexplained. That table supplies the V and J calls and clone size; D and trimming were determined from the DNA. This sample holds fewer than 250,000 clones; around four fifths were observed only once. 2.5% to 3.5% of the sample rests with the top ten.

The trim is 0 bases for V and 10 bases for J, with a gap of 17 bases between the germline ends. From the germline V gene, CDR1 is SGHDT and CDR2 is YYEEEE. Its CDR3 holds 15 amino acids, cysteine through phenylalanine. The only DNA kept is the CDR3, 45 bases in frame from the first base. The rearranged segments are TRBV5-6 and TRBJ2-1; matching of 5 bases hints at TRBD2 as the D gene. Source material: peripheral blood. This TCR came from a man aged 50-60 years with active or convalescent COVID-19. The CDR3 loop reads CASSLAGITEREQFF. The nucleotide sequence reads as follows: TGTGCCAGCAGCTTGGCCGGGATTACCGAAAGGGAGCAGTTCTTC.